The following is a T cell receptor (beta chain) sequence with its context. Its antigen target is currently unknown. No clone much larger than this one lies a single base away; base qualities are absent. This sample was taken from a study of shared clonotypes between healthy human individuals (dated by TCRdb to between 2020 and 2021). Context from the whole study: Two women and three men aged 18 to 49 years were included in the cohort. To increase sequencing depth and limit assay-specific biases, TCR repertoire library preparation and sequencing were carried out by different laboratories using diverse techniques. The study deeply sequenced blood TCR repertoires of about 5 healthy adults to estimate repertoire size and the extent of clonotype sharing between individuals. Between about 0.9 and 9 billion PBMCs per donor were obtained by leukapheresis. For each donor, CD4 naive and CD4 memory were each given three plates, CD8 naive was given two plates, and CD8 memory was given one plate.

The donors were healthy, HIV-negative adults who had no recently reported acute infections or vaccinations. Only Caucasian adults living in Nashville, Tennessee, USA were represented among the donors. CD4+ T cells were enriched by magnetic negative selection, after which naive cells were positively selected on CD45RA and the negative fraction was taken as the memory subset. Blood was obtained by leukapheresis, after which PBMCs were separated by Ficoll-Histopaque density gradient centrifugation and cryopreserved in liquid nitrogen vapor phase. Analytical flow cytometry was used to check the purity and quantity of each magnetically sorted T cell population. Each sorted fraction had its genomic DNA isolated and then quantified by UV absorbance on a Nanodrop 2000c. Using the deep immunoSEQ assay, multiplex PCR amplified TCR CDR3 regions from genomic DNA. For each cell subset, the extracted genomic DNA was distributed evenly across all wells of several immunoSEQ 96-well plates, and each plate served as one replicate. For sorted subsets, approximately 190 ng of genomic DNA, equivalent to some 30,000 T cell genomes, went into each replicate PCR. The purified libraries were quantified using a Qubit 3.0 fluorometer, sized with a Bioanalyzer 2100, and then quantified again using the KAPA Library Quantification kit. A separate single-read 150-cycle Illumina NextSeq 550 flow cell was used to sequence each immunoSEQ 96-well plate. As for the original processing: Because only junctional sequences without quality scores were contained in the immunoSEQ output, filtering matching that applied to full-length reads could not be performed. To assign V/J genes and CDR3, sequences were annotated against IMGT germline references using PyIR, a Python wrapper for IgBLAST v1.9. Reads with weak V/J assignments (E-value above 1e-6), missing CDR3, stop codons, out-of-frame junctions, or ambiguous translated residues were removed. A V3J clonotype was defined by an identical inferred V gene, J gene, and CDR3 amino acid sequence. Percentage overlap between repertoires was calculated by dividing the number of shared unique clonotypes by the size of the smaller repertoire. Repertoire richness was assessed with RTK rarefaction, the Chao1 estimator, and Recon v2.1 estimates of unobserved clonotypes. For all TCRbeta clonotypes obtained by the gDNA method from a few donors, generation probabilities were computed with OLGA. Entries here come from immuneACCESS through TCRdb and include only in-frame sequences with V and J called. Some clones fail to appear in such tables; in the studies checked, an unresolved V gene covers under half of the shortfall, and the cause of the remainder is unknown. The V and J calls and clone size were taken over from that table, and D and trimming were inferred from the DNA. The sample table lists about 2.4 million clones, over 85% of them with a count of one. Together, the top ten hold roughly 0.39% of the sample.

V is pared back by 7 bases and J by 4 bases, with 11 bases lying between the germline termini. CDR1 and CDR2 are read off the germline V gene as SQVTM and ANQGSEA. There are 12 amino acids in the CDR3, from cysteine to phenylalanine inclusive. Left in the record is the CDR3 DNA by itself, 36 bases read in frame from the first base. What the study reported, not specific to this receptor: Rarefaction of sorted-subset datasets indicated incomplete sequencing despite the large sequencing depth. Only blood was sampled, and tissue TCR repertoires likely differ from those in blood. When several donors were compared, the shared fraction of clonotypes was about 5% for naive CD4, less than 4% for naive CD8, 2.3% for memory CD4, and 0.35% to 0.4% for memory CD8. Estimated clonotype richness was generally larger for naive than for memory subsets. Higher generation probabilities were observed for clonotypes shared by all four sorted-subset donors than for non-shared clonotypes. The genetic and exposure-history diversity represented was limited by the small number of donors. Based on pairwise subsampling, the degree of clonotype sharing among donors was expected to be affected by sequencing depth.

This clonotype was obtained from a young man in good health. Some clones in this sample may be carry-over from other donors' samples. This chain joins TRBV29-1 to TRBJ1-5; the D segment cannot be called with confidence. Sequenced material: naive CD4+ T cells from PBMCs. The cell subset or site label for this specimen denotes: CD45RA+ positively selected. The CDR3 protein sequence reads: CSASMGNQPQHF. The DNA sequence is as follows: TGCAGCGCCAGCATGGGAAATCAGCCCCAGCATTTT.